The present T cell receptor beta chain was sequenced within a study of cytomegalovirus exposure and HLA in healthy donors. In the study overall: There were 350 to 400 genotyped donors. Of these, 81% fell in the genetic ancestry cluster associated with self-reported Caucasian donors. Study-level points and caveats: Researchers reported that a few CMV-associated chains were confirmed in vitro as CMV antigen-specific. Most TCRs appeared rarely, but some public TCRs recurred in many donors.

Unrecorded immune exposure was likely among donors, who were nominally healthy when sampled. PCR involved 60 Vbeta and 13 Jbeta primers. Libraries were prepared by immunoSEQ multiplex PCR; TCRdb keeps only in-frame clonotypes and omits some of them. The sample includes 150,000 or so clones, over 60% of them seen just once. Only one count was recorded for this clone. Its cognate antigen is unknown. CDR1 is MGHRA, CDR2 YSYEKL, per germline. CDR3 length: 13 amino acids. V lost 0 bases, J lost 7 bases, and 7 bases lay in between. Sequences were obtained from PBMCs. This receptor was identified in a girl between 10 and 17 years old in good health and CMV-seronegative. The chain combines TRBV4-1 with TRBJ1-5; no clear D. CDR3 sequence: CASSQDLEQPQHF. DNA for the CDR3: TGCGCCAGCAGCCAAGATTTAGAGCAGCCCCAGCATTTT.